The entry below gives a single T cell receptor (beta chain) sequence along with its context. The record originates from a study of T cell changes during pregnancy in multiple sclerosis. The ends lost 10 bases at V and 5 bases at J; junction bases unmatched: 13. The CDR3 consists of 15 residues. CDR1 is MDHEN and CDR2 is SYDVKM in the germline V gene. Generated by immunoSEQ multiplex PCR, the TCRdb table keeps only in-frame clones and is missing some. This sample has 75,000 to 95,000 clones, with about 89% found just once. Material: peripheral blood, obtained in the first trimester of pregnancy. The gene calls are TRBV28 and TRBJ2-2; 7 bases match TRBD2. The TCR comes from a female donor in good health, enrolled as a control in a pregnancy study. The CDR3 is CAIWTGTIATGELFF. In nucleotides, the CDR3 is TGTGCCATCTGGACCGGGACTATCGCAACCGGGGAGCTGTTTTTT.